This T cell receptor beta chain was obtained from a study of cytotoxic CD8 clonotypes in ibrutinib-treated CLL (dated by TCRdb to the early 2020s). Concerning the study at large: The cohort had over ten relapsed/refractory and approximately 14 treatment-naive patients; 17 to 18 were IGHV unmutated. Longitudinal samples were obtainable from about 30% of the 86 participants in the trial. All remission and progressive disease samples were collected while patients were still receiving ibrutinib. Cryopreserved peripheral blood mononuclear cells were obtained prior to treatment, at the time of response, and at either disease progression or sustained remission. An average of approximately 260,000 productive templates and approximately 90,000 productive rearrangements was obtained per sample. The response samples were drawn at a median of roughly eleven months into treatment, with a range of about 6 to 40 months. Responses were partial in 24 patients and complete in 2; after median approximately 67 months follow-up, about 14 stayed in remission and approximately 12 progressed.

On a MiSeq, deep resolution sequencing aimed for a depth between 1 in 1 million and 1 in 200,000 T cells, with each clonotype covered 10x on average. The immunoSEQ hsTCRB Kit was used to generate the TCR beta libraries. The authors' analysis ran thus. The data were analyzed with ImmunoSEQ Analyzer and ImmunoSEQ Data Assistant, and V, D and J gene assignments followed IMGT definitions. Clonality was computed as one minus normalized Shannon entropy of productive rearrangement frequencies, ranging from 0 to 1. Only overrepresented clonotypes making up at least 0.05% of each patient's repertoire were included in the public clonotype analysis. About a dozen age-matched healthy donor repertoires from immuneACCESS served as clonality controls. TCRdb holds this immuneACCESS table with in-frame rearrangements only. Some clones are missing; in checked studies, unresolved V genes explain under half, and the rest has no known cause. V, J and clone size derive from that table, while D and trimming were established from the DNA sequence. The sample table holds roughly 17,000 clones, of which about 61% were seen once. In total, the top ten clones hold roughly 27% of the sample.

General study outcomes and caveats: Baseline clonality was found to be higher than that of age-matched healthy donors and was strongly correlated with circulating CD8+ T-cell counts. Public clonotypes were rare and either contracted or stayed stable during treatment, and the rise in clonality at ibrutinib response reflected the expansion of private clonotypes. At ibrutinib response clonality went up, during sustained remission it held steady, and at progression it dropped back toward baseline. Sustained-remission and progressing patients did not have matched sampling times, and lymph node repertoires were not examined.

Regarding this clone: The antigen this receptor binds is unknown. Per-base quality was not reported, and no clone a single base away is much larger than it.

The CDR3 starts with the cysteine, ends with the phenylalanine, and has 15 residues. Only CDR3 DNA remains: 45 bases, in frame from the first base. Looking up the germline V gene yields CDR1 MNHNS and CDR2 SASEGT. The germline V end is reduced by 9 bases and the J end by 2 bases; junction bases left unmatched: 2. Per the publication, the time point label means: approximately eleven months on ibrutinib. About 2 micrograms of genomic DNA were extracted from cryopreserved PBMCs for TCR beta library preparation. Longitudinal blood samples from CLL patients on ibrutinib monotherapy were analyzed using high-throughput TCR beta sequencing. The patients were enrolled in a single-center, open-label phase 2 trial of ibrutinib monotherapy.

Sequenced here: PBMCs, sampled after 12 months of ibrutinib treatment. This clonotype was sampled from a human donor with chronic lymphocytic leukemia. The chain is made from TRBV6-1 and TRBJ2-1, and 15 bases in between align with TRBD2. The sequenced DNA is TGTGCCAGTGGACTAGCGGGAGGGCCCTACAATGAGCAGTTCTTC. The resulting protein is CASGLAGGPYNEQFF.